Presented here are 24 T cell receptor beta chains from one specimen sequenced in a study of technical replicates of blood from a handful of donors. TCRdb keeps only in-frame clones here, not all; method: immunoSEQ multiplex PCR. The profile shows tens of thousands of clones, about nine tenths of them singletons. Sequencing input: T cells isolated from PBMCs. These TCRs come from a human donor in good health.

The chain joins TRBV6-1 to TRBJ1-5; D is unclear. The CDR3 has 14 amino acids. The germline V and J ends were trimmed by 4 bases and 4 bases, with 11 bases remaining between them. CDR1 is MNHNS and CDR2 is SASEGT in the germline V gene. CDR3: CASSASTTNQPQHF. In nucleotides, the CDR3 is TGTGCCAGCAGTGCCTCAACGACTAATCAGCCCCAGCATTTT.

The chain links TRBV4-1 to TRBJ1-2, with 8 bases that match TRBD1. Germline V gives CDR1 MGHRA, CDR2 YSYEKL. Trimming removed 0 bases from V and 2 bases from J; junction bases left unmatched: 11. The CDR3 sequence is 18 residues long. The CDR3 nucleotides read TGCGCCAGCAGCCAAGATCGGCCAGGGGGCGTCCCCAACTATGGCTACACCTTC. Its translation: CASSQDRPGGVPNYGYTF.

The gene calls are TRBV28 and TRBJ2-7; D may be TRBD1 (6 bases). This CDR3 has 15 amino acids. Germline V gene sequence: CDR1 MDHEN, CDR2 SYDVKM. Trimming cost V 6 bases and J 3 bases, with 18 bases left between them. This CDR3 is CASRYRGSPIYEQYF. CDR3 DNA: TGTGCCAGCAGGTATAGGGGGTCTCCCATCTACGAGCAGTACTTC.

This clone was observed a few times. V usage is TRBV2 and J usage is TRBJ1-4; D perhaps matches TRBD1 (6 bases). The V gene lost 0 bases and the J gene lost 5 bases, with 13 bases spanning the gap. CDR3 length equals 16 residues. Per germline, CDR1 SNHLY and CDR2 FYNNEI. CDR3: CASSEAPMDSNEKLFF. CDR3 bases: TGTGCCAGCAGTGAAGCGCCGATGGACAGCAATGAAAAACTGTTTTTT.

This clone was counted between two and nine times. The V call is TRBV5-4, the J call TRBJ1-1; no firm D call. Trimming removed 4 bases at V and 8 bases at J, with 15 bases between. In germline, CDR1 is SGHNT, CDR2 YYREEE (reference sequence). The CDR3 is made up of 13 amino acids. The CDR3 DNA follows: TGTGCCAGCAGCCGGGTGGAGGGCTTCGAAGCTTTCTTT. Amino acids: CASSRVEGFEAFF.

This chain uses TRBV4-1 with TRBJ2-7; no definite D call. Germline CDR1 is MGHRA and CDR2 is YSYEKL. This CDR3 is built from 12 residues. With 4 bases removed from V and 5 bases from J, the gap between germline ends came to 9 bases. The CDR3 DNA follows: TGCGCCAGCAGCCTTCACGGAGACGAGCAGTACTTC. Translated: CASSLHGDEQYF.

This clone was detected only once. The gene calls are TRBV4-3 and TRBJ2-7, with D perhaps matching TRBD1 (5 bases). This CDR3 is 17 amino acids long. V dropped 0 bases and J dropped 3 bases, with 18 bases sitting between them. CDR1 is LGHNA, CDR2 YSLEER, per germline. The CDR3 DNA sequence: TGCGCCAGCAGCCAAGAAAGTAGGGCAGGACAAATCTACGAGCAGTACTTC. Amino acid sequence: CASSQESRAGQIYEQYF.

V usage is TRBV4-2 and J usage is TRBJ1-4; 12 nucleotides agree with TRBD1. The V gene end was trimmed by 0 bases and the J gene end by 8 bases; junction bases not matched to a gene: 4. Germline CDR1 is LGHNA and CDR2 is YNFKEQ. This CDR3 contains 16 residues. The CDR3 bases are TGTGCCAGCAGCCAAGATCGGGGGACAGGGGGCGAAAAACTGTTTTTT. Translating it yields CASSQDRGTGGEKLFF.

This rearrangement joins TRBV18 to TRBJ2-7; the match to TRBD2 covers 8 bases. There are 17 residues in the CDR3. Germline V gene data show CDR1 as KGHSH and CDR2 as LQKENI. The V gene end was trimmed by 1 base and the J gene end by 3 bases; junction bases not matched to a gene: 11. CDR3 amino acids: CASSPLPSGSLVYEQYF. The CDR3, as DNA: TGTGCCAGCTCACCACTTCCTAGCGGGTCCCTTGTCTACGAGCAGTACTTC.

The chain has TRBV5-1 and TRBJ2-7, with 8 positions matching TRBD1. CDR3 size: 15 residues. Germline V gene lookup returns CDR1 SGHRS and CDR2 YFSETQ. V lost 0 bases and J lost 1; bases outside the gene matches: 3. CDR3 bases: TGCGCCAGCAGCTTGGAGACAGGGGAGTCCTACGAGCAGTACTTC. Translated: CASSLETGESYEQYF.

V is TRBV5-1 and J is TRBJ1-1; TRBD1 matches at 8 bases. This CDR3 is 15 amino acids long. V was pared by 7 bases and J by 5 bases, with 13 bases of the junction left unmatched. Germline V gene data show CDR1 as SGHRS and CDR2 as YFSETQ. This CDR3 reads CASARLQGDRTEAFF. Here the CDR3 DNA reads TGCGCCAGCGCAAGATTACAGGGGGATAGGACTGAAGCTTTCTTT.

The chain employs TRBV5-6 and TRBJ1-1; D gene ambiguous. The germline V gene encodes CDR1 SGHDT and CDR2 YYEEEE. The CDR3 runs 13 residues. V lost 0 bases to trimming and J lost 3 bases, with 6 bases between them. The CDR3 DNA is TGTGCCAGCAGCTTGGAGCAGGACACTGAAGCTTTCTTT. Its translation: CASSLEQDTEAFF. The full variable domain, completed using reference TRBV5-6 and TRBJ1-1, is DAGVTQSPTHLIKTRGQQVTLRCSPKSGHDTVSWYQQALGQGPQFIFQYYEEEERQRGNFPDRFSGHQFPNYSSELNVNALLLGDSALYLCASSLEQDTEAFFGQGTRLTVV.

The CDR3 sequence is CASNPGGPQPQHF. The CDR3 nucleotides are TGTGCCAGTAATCCAGGGGGCCCGCAGCCCCAGCATTTT. The rearrangement joins TRBV19 to TRBJ1-5; 8 bases agree with TRBD1. Looked up from germline, CDR1 is LNHDA and CDR2 is SQIVND (reference sequence). The CDR3 spans 13 residues. After removal of 7 bases from V and 7 bases from J, the junction contained 6 bases not matched to a gene.

The rearrangement links TRBV6-5 to TRBJ1-2; 7 nucleotides agree with TRBD1. The germline V gene encodes CDR1 MNHEY and CDR2 SVGAGI. This CDR3 is 12 amino acids long. The junction had 8 bases not matched to a gene; V was cut back by 9 bases and J by 7 bases. In DNA form, the CDR3 reads TGTGCCAGTAGAAGGGACAGCGGTGGCTACACCTTC. As protein: CASRRDSGGYTF.

The rearrangement joins TRBV2 to TRBJ2-7; D unclear. Germline V gene lookup returns CDR1 SNHLY and CDR2 FYNNEI. This CDR3 comprises 11 residues. Trimming left V 8 bases short and J 3 bases short, with 8 bases between. CDR3 sequence (DNA): TGTGCCAGCTCTTACAGCTACGAGCAGTACTTC. Translated, it gives CASSYSYEQYF.

The V and J genes are TRBV4-2 and TRBJ1-5; TRBD1 is a possible D gene (5 bases). The CDR3 contains 13 residues. Germline V gives CDR1 LGHNA, CDR2 YNFKEQ. Trimming took off 0 bases at V and 6 bases at J, with 6 bases between the two ends. This CDR3 reads CASSQDRGQPQHF. The CDR3 coding sequence is TGTGCCAGCAGCCAAGATAGGGGTCAGCCCCAGCATTTT.

This clone has just a few counts. For the CDR3, the DNA is TGTGCCAGCAGTGAAACTAACACCGGGGAGCTGTTTTTT. Its translation is CASSETNTGELFF. The V call is TRBV25-1, the J call TRBJ2-2; D not certain. V gave up 2 bases and J gave up 2 bases, with 3 bases separating them. The CDR3 covers 13 residues. The germline V gene has CDR1 MGHDK and CDR2 SYGVNS. The whole variable domain, filled in from reference TRBV25-1 and TRBJ2-2, reads EADIYQTPRYLVIGTGKKITLECSQTMGHDKMYWYQQDPGMELHLIHYSYGVNSTEKGDLSSESTVSRIRTEHFPLTLESARPSHTSQYLCASSETNTGELFFGEGSRLTVL.

The chain joins TRBV7-9 to TRBJ2-5; possible D gene TRBD2, 5 bases. CDR1 is SEHNR, CDR2 FQNEAQ, per germline (reference sequence). The CDR3 extends over 15 amino acids. V lost 4 bases, J lost 2 bases, and 14 bases lay in between. Here the CDR3 reads CASSSREDFQETQYF. CDR3 DNA: TGTGCCAGCAGCTCACGTGAGGACTTTCAAGAGACCCAGTACTTC. Full variable domain (remainder filled in from reference TRBV7-9 and TRBJ2-5): DTGVSQNPRHKITKRGQNVTFRCDPISEHNRLYWYRQTLGQGPEFLTYFQNEAQLEKSRLLSDRFSAERPKGSFSTLEIQRTEQGDSAMYLCASSSREDFQETQYFGPGTRLLVL.

This clone was counted between two and nine times. The gene calls are TRBV19 and TRBJ2-2; D gene ambiguous. Trimming shortened V by 8 bases and J by 5 bases, and 15 bases separated the two germline ends. Germline lookup yields CDR1 LNHDA and CDR2 SQIVND (reference sequence). The CDR3 contains 14 residues. The CDR3 protein is CASERASITGELFF. Here the CDR3 DNA reads TGTGCCAGTGAACGAGCTAGTATAACCGGGGAGCTGTTTTTT.

This chain links TRBV19 with TRBJ2-3; 7 bases align to TRBD2. This CDR3 spans 13 amino acids. The germline CDR1 and CDR2 sequences are LNHDA and SQIVND (reference sequence). The V and J ends lost 6 bases and 6 bases, in that order; junction bases with no gene match: 6. CDR3 coding DNA: TGTGCCAGTAGGCTAGCGGCCGGGGATACGCAGTATTTT. Its protein is CASRLAAGDTQYF.

In its sample, this clone was seen a few times. The chain employs TRBV28 and TRBJ1-2; possibly TRBD1 for D (5 bases). The CDR3 covers 15 residues. Germline V lookup: CDR1 MDHEN, CDR2 SYDVKM. The ends were cut back, 6 bases at V and 7 bases at J, with 21 bases in the middle. DNA of the CDR3: TGTGCCAGCAGCGGCGGGGACGGGCCTTATAGTGGCTACACCTTC. As protein: CASSGGDGPYSGYTF.

V gene TRBV19 combines with J gene TRBJ1-1; tentatively, D is TRBD1 (6 bases). The CDR3 loop spans 13 amino acids. The germline CDR1 and CDR2 sequences are LNHDA and SQIVND (reference sequence). Trimming took off 5 bases at V and 8 bases at J, with 15 bases between the two ends. This CDR3 is CASSDQGYYEAFF. The CDR3 DNA reads as TGTGCCAGTAGTGACCAGGGGTATTACGAAGCTTTCTTT.

This clone was counted once. The chain employs TRBV5-1 and TRBJ2-5; 9 bases line up with TRBD1. V gave up 6 bases and J gave up 5 bases; unmatched junction bases: 2. Germline V gene lookup returns CDR1 SGHRS and CDR2 YFSETQ. CDR3 length: 12 amino acids. The CDR3 region is CASNGQGETQYF. Written as DNA, the CDR3 is TGCGCCAGCAATGGACAGGGGGAGACCCAGTACTTC.

The V gene is TRBV19, the J gene TRBJ1-4, with no clear D. The CDR3 totals 13 residues. V shed 6 bases and J shed 4 bases, with 9 bases lying between them. Germline-derived CDR1 and CDR2 are LNHDA and SQIVND (reference sequence). CDR3 DNA sequence: TGTGCCAGTAGAGGGAGCCTTAATGAAAAACTGTTTTTT. As protein: CASRGSLNEKLFF.